Shown below are 8 T cell receptor beta chains from a single sample sequenced in a study of OX40 agonist ivuxolimab in advanced cancers. The assay was immunoSEQ multiplex PCR, and TCRdb's table has in-frame clones only and misses some. Here the sample spans tens of thousands of clones, roughly 94% being singletons. Sequencing was performed on CD4+ or CD8+ T cells sorted from blood, taken in a trial of the OX40 agonist ivuxolimab. All receptors come from an adult with an advanced solid tumor such as melanoma, head and neck, liver or kidney cancer.

CDR3 nucleotides: TGTGCCAGCAGTACCGGCAGGGCGGCAGATACGCAGTATTTT. Its protein is CASSTGRAADTQYF. The chain couples TRBV6-6 to TRBJ2-3; possibly TRBD1 for D (5 bases). Germline CDR1 and CDR2: MNHNY and SVGAGI (reference sequence). Trimming shortened V by 5 bases and J by 4 bases, and 13 bases separated the two germline ends. This CDR3 comprises 14 residues.

This rearrangement joins TRBV2 to TRBJ2-5; D is uncertain. Germline V gene data show CDR1 as SNHLY and CDR2 as FYNNEI. This CDR3 has 12 amino acids. V was cut by 7 bases and J by 5 bases, with 11 bases left in between. For the CDR3, the DNA is TGTGCCAGCATGACCGCTCGGGAGACCCAGTACTTC. Translated: CASMTARETQYF.

The chain uses TRBV11-3 and TRBJ1-4; D remains unclear. This CDR3 is built from 14 residues. Trimming shortened V by 1 base and J by 6 bases, and 9 bases separated the two germline ends. CDR1 SGHNT and CDR2 YENEEA come from the germline V gene. This CDR3 is CASSLARRDEKLFF. CDR3 bases: TGTGCCAGCAGCTTAGCCCGGAGGGATGAAAAACTGTTTTTT.

This clone is a singleton in its sample. This chain links TRBV4-1 with TRBJ2-7, with D possibly being TRBD1 or TRBD2 (7 bases each). The CDR3 runs to 14 residues. The germline gives CDR1 MGHRA, CDR2 YSYEKL. V shed 1 base and J shed 7 bases, with 14 bases lying between them. CDR3 amino acids: CASSQGDREGEQYF. CDR3 bases: TGCGCCAGCAGCCAAGGTGACAGGGAGGGGGAGCAGTACTTC.

This chain links TRBV29-1 with TRBJ2-7; 8 bases map to TRBD1. The CDR3 extends over 14 amino acids. In germline, CDR1 is SQVTM, CDR2 ANQGSEA. V was clipped by 5 bases and J by 3 bases; unmatched bases: 9. The CDR3 protein is CSVLSGQEGYEQYF. DNA for the CDR3: TGCAGCGTTTTATCGGGACAGGAGGGCTACGAGCAGTACTTC.

The chain carries TRBV28 and TRBJ1-2; tentative D call: TRBD1 (6 bases). Between the trimmed V and J ends, which lost 5 bases and 2 bases, there was a span of 9 bases. The germline CDR1 and CDR2 sequences are MDHEN and SYDVKM. The CDR3 covers 13 residues. DNA of the CDR3: TGTGCCAGCAGTAACGACAGGAACTATGGCTACACCTTC. It specifies CASSNDRNYGYTF.

V gene TRBV7-9 combines with J gene TRBJ1-1, with a weak D call TRBD1 (6 bases). The germline CDR1 and CDR2 sequences are SEHNR and FQNEAQ (reference sequence). The V end was cut by 5 bases, the J end by 6 bases, with 16 bases between. CDR3 length: 14 amino acids. The CDR3 DNA is TGTGCCAGCAGCGGCTCTACAGGGAGGGCTGAAGCTTTCTTT. It encodes CASSGSTGRAEAFF.

V is TRBV11-2 and J is TRBJ1-1; no reliable D call. This CDR3 has 17 amino acids. Germline lookup yields CDR1 SGHAT and CDR2 FQNNGV. V gave up 0 bases and J gave up 1 base, with 15 bases separating them. The CDR3 sequence: CASSLDRRTSRNTEAFF. The CDR3 nucleotides read TGTGCCAGCAGCTTAGATCGCCGGACTTCTAGGAACACTGAAGCTTTCTTT.